This T cell receptor beta chain was captured in a study of T cells in Graves' hyperthyroidism and ophthalmopathy. The study's findings and limits: Researchers report that a 13 V-J model separated ophthalmopathy from stable hyperthyroidism.

The V and J ends lost 7 bases and 2 bases, in that order; junction bases with no gene match: 3. This CDR3 region has 14 residues. CDR1 and CDR2 from the germline V gene are ENHRY and SYGVKD. A word on this clonotype: The antigen remains unidentified.

For Graves' hyperthyroidism to be stable, ophthalmopathy could not progress within 18 months. The diagnostic basis comprised clinical symptoms, serum thyroxine and TRAb, thyroid ultrasound and orbital computed tomography. PBMCs were obtained from 10 ml fresh peripheral blood. TCR beta CDR3 regions were amplified from RNA. First-round RT-PCR targeting the TCR CDR3 was performed with the HTBI primer set. From the multiplex PCR reads, TCRdb called clonotypes with MiXCR, one entry per CDR3 protein. The table includes about 420,000 distinct CDR3 sequences, approximately 14% detected once. The receptor comes from a woman younger than 30 with Graves' hyperthyroidism. The genes are TRBV10-3 and TRBJ2-2, with 8 positions matching TRBD2. Sequencing was performed on blood. CDR3: CAIKLADNTGELFF. CDR3 sequence (DNA): TGTGCCATCAAACTAGCGGATAACACCGGGGAGCTGTTTTTT.